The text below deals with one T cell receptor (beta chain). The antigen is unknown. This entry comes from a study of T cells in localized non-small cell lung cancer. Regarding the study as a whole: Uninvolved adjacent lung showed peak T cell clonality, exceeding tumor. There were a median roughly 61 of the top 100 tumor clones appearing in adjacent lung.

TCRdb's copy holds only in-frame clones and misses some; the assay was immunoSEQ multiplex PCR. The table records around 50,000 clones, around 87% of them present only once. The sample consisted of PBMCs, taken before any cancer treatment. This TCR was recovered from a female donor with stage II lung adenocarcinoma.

This CDR3 is CASSLVPSNYGYTF. The CDR3 DNA is TGTGCCAGCAGCTTAGTTCCTTCTAACTATGGCTACACCTTC. The J gene is TRBJ1-2, the V gene TRBV11-2; D not certain. From germline, CDR1 is SGHAT and CDR2 FQNNGV. CDR3 size: 14 residues. V was pared by 1 base and J by 0 bases, with 6 bases between. Drawing the rest from reference TRBV11-2 and TRBJ1-2, the complete variable domain is EAGVAQSPRYKIIEKRQSVAFWCNPISGHATLYWYQQILGQGPKLLIQFQNNGVVDDSQLPKDRFSAERLKGVDSTLKIQPAKLEDSAVYLCASSLVPSNYGYTFGSGTRLTVV.